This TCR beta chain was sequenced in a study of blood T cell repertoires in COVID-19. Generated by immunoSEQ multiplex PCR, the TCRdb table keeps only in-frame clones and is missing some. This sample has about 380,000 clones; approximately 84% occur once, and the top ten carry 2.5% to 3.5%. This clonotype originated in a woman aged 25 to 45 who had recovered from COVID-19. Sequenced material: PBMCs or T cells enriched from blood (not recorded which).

The CDR3 sequence is CAWGGQYNEQFF. The CDR3 DNA is TGTGCCTGGGGGGGACAATACAATGAGCAGTTCTTC. J is TRBJ2-1 and V is TRBV30; a weak D match, TRBD1 (6 bases). Trimming pared 5 bases from V and 4 bases from J, leaving 9 bases between. The CDR3 runs to 12 residues. Germline V gene data show CDR1 as GTSNPN and CDR2 as SVGIG (reference sequence).